These 20 T cell receptor beta chains were all obtained from the same sample, sequenced in a study of T cell repertoires in cytomegalovirus infection. TCRdb reprocessed the reads with MiXCR, giving one entry per CDR3 protein. The sample includes roughly 600,000 distinct CDR3 sequences, 20% to 25% of them seen just once. The sequencing input was CD8+ T cells from PBMCs. The receptors here all came from a human donor in good health (CMV status not recorded). Some clones in this sample may be carry-over from other donors' samples.

The chain has TRBV19 and TRBJ1-1; no firm D call. V was pared by 2 bases and J by 7 bases, with 11 bases between. The germline gives CDR1 LNHDA, CDR2 SQIVND (reference sequence). The CDR3 spans 13 residues. The CDR3 is CASSIRAVGEAFF. The CDR3, as DNA: TGTGCCAGTAGTATAAGGGCCGTCGGTGAAGCTTTCTTT. Full variable domain (missing parts from reference TRBV19 and TRBJ1-1): DGGITQSPKYLFRKEGQNVTLSCEQNLNHDAMYWYRQDPGQGLRLIYYSQIVNDFQKGDIAEGYSVSREKKESFPLTVTSAQKNPTAFYLCASSIRAVGEAFFGQGTRLTVV.

This chain joins TRBV6-5 and TRBJ2-7, with 10 bases fitting TRBD1. This CDR3 is 15 amino acids long. Germline CDR1 reads MNHEY; CDR2 reads SVGAGI. CDR3 in amino acids: CTSSYGTGVKNEQYV. In nucleotides, the CDR3 is TGTACCAGCAGTTACGGGACAGGGGTAAAGAACGAGCAGTACGTC.

The rearrangement links TRBV20-1 to TRBJ2-1, with 8 bases lining up with TRBD2. Germline CDR1 is DFQATT and CDR2 is SNEGSKA (reference sequence). Trimming at V came to 1 base and at J to 5 bases, leaving 7 bases not matched to a gene. The CDR3 runs to 15 residues. In DNA, the CDR3 is TGCAGTGCTAGAGTCAGCGGGGGCGCAAACAATGAGCAGTTCTTC. Translation: CSARVSGGANNEQFF.

This clonotype was counted between two and nine times. The rearrangement joins TRBV19 to TRBJ2-1; 12 bases align to TRBD2. Unmatched junction bases numbered 4, after V lost 7 bases and J lost 3 bases. This CDR3 is built from 15 residues. Germline CDR1 is LNHDA and CDR2 is SQIVND (reference sequence). CDR3 region: CASTPTSGGYNEQFF. The DNA for the CDR3 is TGTGCCAGTACCCCGACTAGCGGGGGCTACAATGAGCAGTTCTTC. The whole variable domain, remainder taken from reference TRBV19 and TRBJ2-1, is DGGITQSPKYLFRKEGQNVTLSCEQNLNHDAMYWYRQDPGQGLRLIYYSQIVNDFQKGDIAEGYSVSREKKESFPLTVTSAQKNPTAFYLCASTPTSGGYNEQFFGPGTRLTVL.

The chain has TRBV28 and TRBJ1-1; 9 bases are a match to TRBD1. CDR3 length equals 14 residues. CDR1 and CDR2 from the germline V gene are MDHEN and SYDVKM. The junction had 7 bases not matched to a gene; V was cut back by 4 bases and J by 7 bases. The CDR3 loop is CASSSPGQGSEAFF. CDR3 DNA sequence: TGTGCCAGCAGTTCTCCGGGACAGGGTAGTGAAGCTTTCTTT.

This clonotype was seen more than once but under ten times. The chain combines TRBV28 with TRBJ1-6, with D hard to call. The CDR3 extends over 15 amino acids. V was pared by 6 bases and J by 7 bases, with 16 bases between. Looked up from germline, CDR1 is MDHEN and CDR2 is SYDVKM. In DNA form, the CDR3 reads TGTGCCAGCAGCCGCGCTAACTCGGCGAATTCACCCCTCCACTTT. Encoded protein: CASSRANSANSPLHF.

This clonotype appeared a few times. The V and J genes are TRBV7-6 and TRBJ2-2; 7 nucleotides line up with TRBD2. CDR1 and CDR2 from the germline V gene are SGHVS and FNYEAQ. V was pared by 7 bases and J by 4 bases, with 9 bases of the junction left unmatched. The CDR3 has 15 residues. CDR3 in DNA: TGTGCCAGCACCTCGGGGGGTTCATTCACCGGGGAGCTGTTTTTT. It yields the protein CASTSGGSFTGELFF.

CDR3 sequence reads: CASSGQMGLGAFF. DNA for the CDR3: TGTGCCAGCAGCGGACAGATGGGGCTGGGAGCTTTCTTT. The chain uses TRBV13 and TRBJ1-1; possible D gene TRBD1, 6 bases. CDR1 PRHDT and CDR2 FYEKMQ come from the germline V gene (reference sequence). The CDR3 extends over 13 amino acids. V was trimmed by 5 bases and J by 10 bases, leaving 17 bases between them.

The chain carries TRBV29-1 and TRBJ1-2; no clear D. Germline assignment: CDR1 SQVTM and CDR2 ANQGSEA. Trimming cost V 2 bases and J 4 bases, with 5 bases left between them. CDR3 size: 11 residues. CDR3 DNA sequence: TGCAGCGTTGAATGGGGCTATGGCTACACCTTC. Translation: CSVEWGYGYTF.

Ten or more counts support this clonotype. The chain recombines TRBV12-3 or TRBV12-4 with TRBJ1-2; no clear D gene. The CDR3 covers 11 residues. V lost 6 bases, J lost 6 bases, and 8 bases lay in between. The CDR3 nucleotides are TGTGCCAGCAGCTTCGGGAATGGCTACACCTTC. It yields the protein CASSFGNGYTF.

This clonotype was seen repeatedly, ten times or more. The chain links TRBV7-2 to TRBJ2-7; 9 bases are shared with TRBD1. The CDR3 covers 14 residues. CDR1 is SGHTA, CDR2 FQGNSA, per germline. V shed 3 bases, J shed 3 bases, and the junction held 3 bases outside the gene matches. The CDR3 loop reads CASSFNRGHYEQYV. CDR3 DNA sequence: TGTGCCAGCAGCTTCAACAGGGGGCACTACGAGCAGTACGTC.

This clonotype was seen at least ten times. The rearrangement links TRBV7-6 to TRBJ2-1, with D possibly TRBD2 on 5 matching bases. The CDR3 length is 14 residues. V lost 3 bases and J lost 2, with 8 bases in between. From germline, CDR1 is SGHVS and CDR2 FNYEAQ. In nucleotides, the CDR3 is TGTGCCAGCAGCTTCCGGGGTCCCTACAATGAGCAGTTCTTC. It translates to CASSFRGPYNEQFF.

A remark on this clonotype: A much larger clonotype is one base distant, so this may be a read error. The chain links TRBV28 to TRBJ1-3; a possible D gene is TRBD1 (6 bases). Germline V lookup: CDR1 MDHEN, CDR2 SYDVKM. This CDR3 comprises 15 residues. Trimming stripped 8 bases from V and 3 bases from J, with 17 bases between. In DNA form, the CDR3 reads TGTGCCAGCGAGGGGGGGGTCCGTAGTGGAAACACCATATATTTT. Amino acids: CASEGGVRSGNTIYF.

Regarding this clonotype: A much larger clone lies one base from this, so it may be a read error. The chain is built from TRBV7-6 and TRBJ2-3, with TRBD2 identical over 10 bases. Per germline, CDR1 SGHVS and CDR2 FNYEAQ. The CDR3 contains 16 residues. Here the CDR3 reads CVSSLGAGGPFDTQYF. The CDR3 bases are TGTGTCAGCAGCTTAGGAGCGGGGGGGCCCTTTGATACGCAGTATTTT.

On this clonotype: The CDR3 does not end in the conserved phenylalanine or tryptophan, so this is likely a read error. The chain is built from TRBV4-2 and TRBJ1-2, with 10 bases matching TRBD1. The J segment lost 6 bases and the V segment lost 1 base, leaving 5 bases of the junction unmatched. In germline, CDR1 is LGHNA, CDR2 YNFKEQ. The CDR3 totals 15 residues. Here the CDR3 DNA reads TGTGCCAGCAGCCAAGGGCGAGGACAGGGGGATGGCTACACCCTC. Amino acids: CASSQGRGQGDGYTL.

V and J are TRBV20-1 and TRBJ2-7; 7 nucleotides line up with TRBD1. With V trimmed by 4 bases and J by 6 bases, 12 bases remained unmatched. CDR3 size: 14 residues. Per germline, CDR1 DFQATT and CDR2 SNEGSKA (reference sequence). The CDR3 nucleotides read TGCAGTGCTACCTCAGACAGGGCGTTAGGCGAGCAGTACTTC. Its translation: CSATSDRALGEQYF.

This clonotype was recorded a few times. The rearrangement joins TRBV20-1 to TRBJ1-6, with D possibly matching TRBD1 (6 bases). The CDR3 is made up of 13 amino acids. Germline V lookup: CDR1 DFQATT, CDR2 SNEGSKA (reference sequence). The germline V and J ends were trimmed by 2 bases and 7 bases, with 9 bases remaining between them. The CDR3 region is CSARLGQNSPLHF. The CDR3 nucleotides read TGCAGTGCTAGACTCGGACAGAATTCACCCCTCCACTTT.

A few counts support this clonotype. As DNA, the CDR3 is TGTGCCAGCAGCCCGGAGGGCTTCGGCTATGGCTACACCTTC. Translating it yields CASSPEGFGYGYTF. The gene calls are TRBV28 and TRBJ1-2; D remains unclear. This CDR3 has 14 residues. V shed 6 bases and J shed 4 bases, with 15 bases lying between them. CDR1 is MDHEN and CDR2 is SYDVKM in the germline V gene.

This clonotype was recorded many times. The rearrangement links TRBV6-1 to TRBJ2-7; possibly TRBD2 for D (6 bases). The CDR3 consists of 14 residues. CDR1 and CDR2 from the germline V gene are MNHNS and SASEGT. The V and J ends lost 4 bases and 4 bases respectively, with 14 bases between them. The DNA for the CDR3 is TGTGCCAGCAGTGTTTTTACAGGAGGGTACGAGCAGTACGTC. Protein: CASSVFTGGYEQYV.

This clonotype showed up just a few times. The rearrangement uses TRBV7-9 and TRBJ1-2, with D hard to call. Germline CDR1 is SEHNR and CDR2 is FQNEAQ (reference sequence). The CDR3 covers 14 residues. The ends were cut back, 7 bases at V and 4 bases at J, with 16 bases in the middle. CDR3 in amino acids: CASTPAARAYGYTF. CDR3 nucleotides: TGTGCCAGCACCCCGGCGGCGCGGGCCTATGGCTACACCTTC.